The T cell receptor (beta chain) under discussion was sequenced for a study of blood T cell repertoires in COVID-19. The wider study: Sources were T cells, B-cell-depleted T cells, or PBMCs; the material itself was cDNA or gDNA.

As handled by the study authors: For nucleated cells, counts were estimated from reference gene primer amplification. Profiled with immunoSEQ multiplex PCR; TCRdb holds only in-frame clones, not every one. The V and J calls and clone size were taken over from that table, and D and trimming were inferred from the DNA. The sample consists of 200,000 to 250,000 clones, 80% to 90% of them appearing once. The CDR3 extends over 14 amino acids. Trimming stripped 5 bases from V and 2 bases from J, with 14 bases between. Germline V gives CDR1 SGDLS, CDR2 YYNGEE. The clonotype originates from a man aged 80 or over with acute or convalescent COVID-19. The sequencing input was peripheral blood. V is TRBV9 and J is TRBJ2-7; D is undetermined. Written as DNA, the CDR3 is TGTGCCAGCAGTTCCTTAACAAAGACCTACGAGCAGTACTTC. Translation gives CASSSLTKTYEQYF.